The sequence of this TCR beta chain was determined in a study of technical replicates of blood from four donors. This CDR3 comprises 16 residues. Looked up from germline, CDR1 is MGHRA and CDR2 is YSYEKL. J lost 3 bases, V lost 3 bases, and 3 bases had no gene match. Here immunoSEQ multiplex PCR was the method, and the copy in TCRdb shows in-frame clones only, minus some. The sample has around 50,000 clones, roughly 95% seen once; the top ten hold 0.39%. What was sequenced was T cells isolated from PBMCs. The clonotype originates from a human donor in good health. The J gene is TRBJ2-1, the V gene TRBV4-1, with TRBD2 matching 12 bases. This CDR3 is CASSHLAGGYYNEQFF. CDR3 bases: TGCGCCAGCAGCCACCTAGCGGGAGGGTACTACAATGAGCAGTTCTTC.